This TCR beta chain was sequenced in a study of blood T cells in healthy people across ages. The CDR3 consists of 13 residues. V lost 3 bases, J lost 1 base, and 6 bases lay in between. The germline CDR1 and CDR2 sequences are SGHTA and FQGTGA. A second PCR, run for about 7 to 11 cycles, used a sample-barcoded 5' primer plus a J-beta primer mix. A 12-random-nucleotide template-switch adaptor tagged each cDNA molecule. From the 5' RACE reads, TCRdb called clonotypes with MiXCR, one entry per CDR3 protein. Of around 520,000 distinct CDR3 sequences detected, approximately 26% appear once; the ten largest clones hold about 3.9%. Donors each provided 7.5 to 10 milliliters of peripheral blood. The same specimen was also included in a second study, on T cells of mothers and their children.

The material sequenced was blood. The clonotype originates from a boy younger than 10 in good health. The chain employs TRBV7-3 and TRBJ1-1, with D hard to call. CDR3 loop: CASSFLSNTEAFF. Written as DNA, the CDR3 is TGTGCCAGCAGCTTCCTATCGAACACTGAAGCTTTCTTT.